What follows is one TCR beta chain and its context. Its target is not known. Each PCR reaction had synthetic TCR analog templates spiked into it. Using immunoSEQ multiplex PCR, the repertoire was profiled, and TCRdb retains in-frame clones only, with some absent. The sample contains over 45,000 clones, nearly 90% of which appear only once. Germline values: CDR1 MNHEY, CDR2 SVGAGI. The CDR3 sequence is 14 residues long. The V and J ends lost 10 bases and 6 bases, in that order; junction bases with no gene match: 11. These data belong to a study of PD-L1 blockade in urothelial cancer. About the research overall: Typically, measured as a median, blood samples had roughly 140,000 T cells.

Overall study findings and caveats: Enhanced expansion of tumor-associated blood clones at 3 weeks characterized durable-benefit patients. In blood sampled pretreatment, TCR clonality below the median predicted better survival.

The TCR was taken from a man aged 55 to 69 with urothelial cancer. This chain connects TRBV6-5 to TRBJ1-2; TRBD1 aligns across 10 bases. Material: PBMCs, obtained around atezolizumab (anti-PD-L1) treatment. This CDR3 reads CATSNAGTGDGYTF. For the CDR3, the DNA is TGTGCCACCTCAAACGCCGGGACAGGGGATGGCTACACCTTC.